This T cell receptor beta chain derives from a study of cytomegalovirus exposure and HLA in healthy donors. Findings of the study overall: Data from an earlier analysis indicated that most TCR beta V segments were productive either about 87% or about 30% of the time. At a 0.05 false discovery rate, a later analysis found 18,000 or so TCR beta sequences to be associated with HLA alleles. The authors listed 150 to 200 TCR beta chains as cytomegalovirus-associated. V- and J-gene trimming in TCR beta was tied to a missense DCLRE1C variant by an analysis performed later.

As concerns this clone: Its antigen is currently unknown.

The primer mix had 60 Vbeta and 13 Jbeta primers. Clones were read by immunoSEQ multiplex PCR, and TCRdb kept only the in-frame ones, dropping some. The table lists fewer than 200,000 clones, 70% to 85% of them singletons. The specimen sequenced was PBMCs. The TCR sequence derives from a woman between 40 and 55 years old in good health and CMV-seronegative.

CDR3 in amino acids: CASSYGGGEQYF. Here the CDR3 DNA reads TGTGCCAGCAGCTATGGGGGAGGCGAGCAGTACTTC. This chain uses TRBV28 with TRBJ2-7; tentatively, D is TRBD2 (6 bases). CDR3 length: 12 residues. Per germline, CDR1 MDHEN and CDR2 SYDVKM. The ends were cut back, 6 bases at V and 6 bases at J, with 12 bases in the middle. Combining the CDR3 with reference TRBV28 and TRBJ2-7 gives the whole variable domain DVKVTQSSRYLVKRTGEKVFLECVQDMDHENMFWYRQDPGLGLRLIYFSYDVKMKEKGDIPEGYSVSREKKERFSLILESASTNQTSMYLCASSYGGGEQYFGPGTRLTVT.